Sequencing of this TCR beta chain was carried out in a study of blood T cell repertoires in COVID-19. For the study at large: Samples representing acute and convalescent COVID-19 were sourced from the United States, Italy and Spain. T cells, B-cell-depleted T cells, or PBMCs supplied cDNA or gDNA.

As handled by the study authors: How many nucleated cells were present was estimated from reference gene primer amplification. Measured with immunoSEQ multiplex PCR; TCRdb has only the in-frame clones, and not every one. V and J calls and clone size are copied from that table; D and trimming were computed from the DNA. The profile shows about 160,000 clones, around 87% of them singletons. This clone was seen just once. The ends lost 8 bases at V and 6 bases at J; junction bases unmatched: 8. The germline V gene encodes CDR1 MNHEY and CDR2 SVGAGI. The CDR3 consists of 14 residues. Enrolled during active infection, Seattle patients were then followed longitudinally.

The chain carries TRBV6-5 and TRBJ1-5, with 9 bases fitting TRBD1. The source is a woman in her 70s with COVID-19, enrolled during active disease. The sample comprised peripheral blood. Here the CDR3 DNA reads TGTGCCAGCCAGAAACAGGGGGCGGGTCAGCCCCAGCATTTT. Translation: CASQKQGAGQPQHF.